This T cell receptor (beta chain) was profiled in a study of blood T cells in healthy people across ages. Sample-barcoded 5' priming and a J-beta primer mix drove a second PCR of 7 to 11 cycles. TCRdb re-called the 5' RACE reads through MiXCR, storing one row per CDR3 protein. The sample shows about 1.8 million distinct CDR3 sequences, roughly 50% of them seen only once. The material sequenced was blood. The receptor was derived from a woman in her thirties or forties in good health.

In DNA form, the CDR3 reads TGCAGTGCTGATTCAACGGGGGGTACGCAGTATTTT. This codes for CSADSTGGTQYF. The chain employs TRBV20-1 and TRBJ2-3, with 7 bases aligning to TRBD2. V lost 5 bases, J lost 8 bases, and 7 bases stayed unmatched. The CDR3 is made up of 12 amino acids. Germline loops: CDR1 DFQATT, CDR2 SNEGSKA (reference sequence).